The source of this TCR beta chain is a study of beta chain features in type 1 diabetes. Overall study results and limits: A pattern of fewer insertions and more deletions at VDJ junctions was seen in type 1 diabetes patients. TCRB CDR3s were moderately but significantly shorter in Type 1 diabetes patients in all four CD4+ subsets.

Sorted cells reached over 98% purity in every population. With regard to this clone: Its cognate antigen is unknown.

Of the isolated RNA, all was reverse transcribed, and so the sequenced material was expressed TCRB transcripts. Some clones are missing from TCRdb's copy, which holds only in-frame ones; the method was immunoSEQ multiplex PCR. The sample lists 130,000 to 150,000 clones, around 50% occurring once. The receptor's source is a man younger than 35 in good health. The specimen was Tregs from blood.

CDR3 in DNA: TGTGCCAGCAGCTTTTCAACACCCCAAGTCCAGTACTTC. Its protein product is CASSFSTPQVQYF. The V and J genes are TRBV5-4 and TRBJ2-5; D gene unclear. The V gene's germline CDR1 is SGHNT and CDR2 YYREEE (reference sequence). Between the trimmed V and J ends, which lost 2 bases and 10 bases, there was a span of 15 bases. The CDR3 sequence is 13 residues long.